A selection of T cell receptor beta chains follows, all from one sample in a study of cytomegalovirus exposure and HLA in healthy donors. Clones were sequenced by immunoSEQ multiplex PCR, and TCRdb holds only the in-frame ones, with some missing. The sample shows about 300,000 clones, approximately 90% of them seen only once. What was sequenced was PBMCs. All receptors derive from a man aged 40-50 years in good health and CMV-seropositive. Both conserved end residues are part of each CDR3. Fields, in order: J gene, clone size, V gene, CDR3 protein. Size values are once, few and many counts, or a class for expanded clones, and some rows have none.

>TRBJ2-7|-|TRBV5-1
CASSSGGKTYEQYF
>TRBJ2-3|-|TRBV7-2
CASSFRRFSTDTQYF
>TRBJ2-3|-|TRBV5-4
CASSGELAGSTDTQYF
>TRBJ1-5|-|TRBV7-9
CSSSLAPGQGARNNQPQHF
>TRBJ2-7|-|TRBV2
CASLRTGSFGQYF
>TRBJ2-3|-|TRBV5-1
CASSLKQGATDTQYF
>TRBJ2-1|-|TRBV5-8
CASRQTGGVEQFF
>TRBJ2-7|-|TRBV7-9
CASSPAGGSYEQYF
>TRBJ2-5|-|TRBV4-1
CASSQEGSVPETQYF
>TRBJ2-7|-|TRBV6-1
CASSGPGIWNEQYF
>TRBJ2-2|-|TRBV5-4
CASSYGLASVPGELFF
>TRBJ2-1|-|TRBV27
CASSKRRPYNEQFF
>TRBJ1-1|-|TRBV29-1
CSVEGHLSTEAFF
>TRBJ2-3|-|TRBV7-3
CASSSGSRDTQYF
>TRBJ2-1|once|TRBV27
CASSLAGSSYNEQFF
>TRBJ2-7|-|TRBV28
CASMERENYEQYF
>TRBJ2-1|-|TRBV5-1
CASSWVGTGGETYNEQFF
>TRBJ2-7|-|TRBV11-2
CASSLRWDSPGEQYF
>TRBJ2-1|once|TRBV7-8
CASTNRQSYNEQFF
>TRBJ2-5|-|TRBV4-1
CASSQVGTGGWETQYF
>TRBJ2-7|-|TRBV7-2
CASRWTDTYEQYF
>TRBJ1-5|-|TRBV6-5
CASSTDRGSNQPQHF
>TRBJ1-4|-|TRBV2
CASSDIGQGAANEKLFF
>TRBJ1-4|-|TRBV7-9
CSSSLSPTGPNEKLFF
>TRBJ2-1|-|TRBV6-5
CASSYSSNEQFF
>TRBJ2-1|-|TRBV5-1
CASSTTTGAYNEQFF
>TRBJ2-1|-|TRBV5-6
CASSGTSGSYNEQFF
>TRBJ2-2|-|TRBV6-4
CASSLAGPTGELFF
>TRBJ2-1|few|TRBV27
CASSEPGLAGYNEQFF
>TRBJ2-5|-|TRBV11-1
CASSIGTSWETQYF
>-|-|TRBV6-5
CASSHPGTSYEQYF
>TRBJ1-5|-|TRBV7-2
CASSPDRNSNQPQHF
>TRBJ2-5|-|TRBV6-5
CASRRTSGRRETQYF
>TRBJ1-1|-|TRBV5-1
CASSPPGTGANTEAFF
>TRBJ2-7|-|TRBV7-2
CASAPGRTPTYEQYF
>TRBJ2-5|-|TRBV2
CASSEAKRFQETQYF
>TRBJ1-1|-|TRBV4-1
CASSHWQGLRVNTEAFF
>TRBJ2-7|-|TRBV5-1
CASSFRQGARDEQYF
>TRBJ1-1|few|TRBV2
CASSDPNTEAFF